This T cell receptor beta chain was identified during a study of blood T cell repertoires in COVID-19. Whole-study context: T cells, B-cell-depleted T cells, or PBMCs supplied cDNA or gDNA.

As originally analysed: By means of reference gene primer amplification, nucleated cell counts were estimated. Profiling relied on immunoSEQ multiplex PCR, and the TCRdb table lists in-frame clones only, not all of them. That table is the source of V, J and clone size, and D and trimming were worked out from the DNA. The table records around 300,000 clones, around 88% of them present only once. The CDR3 consists of 14 residues. V was trimmed by 5 bases and J by 9 bases, leaving 14 bases between them. In germline, CDR1 is SGHTA, CDR2 FQGNSA. The receptor was derived from a woman in her twenties or thirties who had recovered from COVID-19. Material: peripheral blood. This rearrangement joins TRBV7-2 to TRBJ2-6; D is unclear. The CDR3 DNA reads as TGTGCCAGCAGCGACGGATATCGGGTCAACGTCCTGACTTTC. Amino acids: CASSDGYRVNVLTF. The full variable domain, with the rest looked up from reference TRBV7-2 and TRBJ2-6, is GAGVSQSPSNKVTEKGKDVELRCDPISGHTALYWYRQSLGQGLEFLIYFQGNSAPDKSGLPSDRFSAERTGGSVSTLTIQRTQQEDSAVYLCASSDGYRVNVLTFGAGSRLTVL.